This T cell receptor beta chain was sequenced during a study of cytomegalovirus exposure and HLA in healthy donors. Across the whole study: The 130 or so validation repertoires, a later analysis reported, used the same platform as the 666 repertoires from the first cohort.

This clone was seen a handful of times. Its cognate antigen is unknown. Separate from the approximately 670-subject first cohort was the roughly 120-subject validation cohort, to which the donors belonged. Clones were read by immunoSEQ multiplex PCR, and TCRdb kept only the in-frame ones, dropping some. This sample yields about 260,000 clones, of which 90% are seen a single time; 3% to 3.5% belongs to the top ten. Germline V gene sequence: CDR1 KGHSH, CDR2 LQKENI. Trimming shortened V by 2 bases and J by 0 bases, and 11 bases separated the two germline ends. The CDR3 runs 15 residues. Findings of the study overall: Altogether, some 170 TCR beta chains were recorded as cytomegalovirus-associated. The tendency of first-cohort TCR clusters to co-occur in the 110 or so validation repertoires emerged from a later analysis.

Sequencing input: PBMCs. This chain joins TRBV18 and TRBJ2-7; the D is unclear. This clonotype was sampled from a woman in her twenties or thirties in good health and CMV-seronegative. For the CDR3, the DNA is TGTGCCAGCTCACCAGCGCTAGACAACTCCTACGAGCAGTACTTC. Residues: CASSPALDNSYEQYF.